The 24 T cell receptor beta chains below all came from one sample that was sequenced in a study of OX40 agonist ivuxolimab in advanced cancers. Generated by immunoSEQ multiplex PCR, the TCRdb table keeps only in-frame clones and is missing some. Of about 79,000 clones listed, roughly 85% are singletons. Sequencing was performed on CD4+ or CD8+ T cells sorted from blood, taken in a trial of the OX40 agonist ivuxolimab. These receptors originate from an adult with an advanced solid tumor such as melanoma, head and neck, liver or kidney cancer.

The chain combines TRBV6-5 with TRBJ2-5; TRBD2 agrees at 8 bases. CDR1 and CDR2 from the germline V gene are MNHEY and SVGAGI. The V segment lost 4 bases and the J segment 4 bases; nucleotides outside the gene matches: 8. The CDR3 contains 15 residues. CDR3 in amino acids: CASSSGLGGPETQYF. For the CDR3, the DNA is TGTGCCAGCAGTTCGGGACTAGGCGGCCCAGAGACCCAGTACTTC.

The chain has TRBV6-5 and TRBJ1-1; 7 bases align to TRBD1. The germline CDR1 and CDR2 sequences are MNHEY and SVGAGI. The CDR3 sequence is 14 residues long. V dropped 0 bases and J dropped 5; count of bases not matched to a gene: 3. CDR3 loop: CASSYSTGRTEAFF. CDR3 nucleotide sequence: TGTGCCAGCAGTTACTCGACAGGGAGGACTGAAGCTTTCTTT.

The chain couples TRBV7-9 to TRBJ1-1; no firm D call. This CDR3 comprises 13 residues. V lost 8 bases, J lost 1 base, and 11 bases lay in between. Germline lookup yields CDR1 SEHNR and CDR2 FQNEAQ (reference sequence). CDR3 bases: TGTGCCAGCTTGCGTGCGGGGAACACTGAAGCTTTCTTT. Amino acid sequence: CASLRAGNTEAFF.

The chain employs TRBV12-5 and TRBJ1-2, with D unclear. The CDR3 runs to 16 residues. Between the trimmed V and J ends, which lost 2 bases and 3 bases, there was a span of 16 bases. Per germline, CDR1 LGHNT and CDR2 FRNRAP. Here the CDR3 reads CASGLPLAPPDYGYTF. CDR3 DNA: TGTGCTAGTGGTTTGCCCCTGGCCCCGCCGGACTATGGCTACACCTTC.

The chain joins TRBV15 to TRBJ2-2, with D perhaps assigned TRBD1 or TRBD2 (5 bases each). The CDR3 spans 16 residues. The V gene's germline CDR1 is LNHNV and CDR2 YYDKDF (reference sequence). Trimming removed 3 bases at V and 6 bases at J, with 17 bases between. This CDR3 is CATSSSRGGAPGELFF. In DNA, the CDR3 is TGTGCCACCAGCAGTTCCCGTGGGGGTGCGCCCGGGGAGCTGTTTTTT.

V and J are TRBV19 and TRBJ1-2; D remains ambiguous. The CDR3 totals 12 residues. In germline, CDR1 is LNHDA, CDR2 SQIVND (reference sequence). The germline V and J ends were trimmed by 3 bases and 4 bases, with 6 bases remaining between them. The chain's CDR3 is CASSIEVYGYTF. CDR3 DNA: TGTGCCAGTAGTATTGAGGTCTATGGCTACACCTTC.

CDR3 DNA sequence: TGTGCCAGCAGTAGACAGGGGGCAGGGACCGGGGAGCTGTTTTTT. Protein sequence: CASSRQGAGTGELFF. The chain recombines TRBV2 with TRBJ2-2; 10 positions agree with TRBD1. V gave up 5 bases and J gave up 5 bases; unmatched junction bases: 5. The CDR3 covers 15 residues. Germline V lookup: CDR1 SNHLY, CDR2 FYNNEI.

The chain is built from TRBV2 and TRBJ2-1; D unresolved. CDR1 is SNHLY, CDR2 FYNNEI, per germline. The V end lost 6 bases, the J end lost 5 bases, and 14 bases lay between the germline ends. This CDR3 has 14 residues. CDR3 in amino acids: CASRSRFIDNEQFF. In DNA, the CDR3 is TGTGCCAGCAGGTCCCGATTTATCGACAATGAGCAGTTCTTC.

The CDR3 sequence: CASSQGGEQYF. The DNA for the CDR3 is TGTGCCAGCAGTCAGGGGGGCGAGCAGTACTTC. The gene calls are TRBV6-1 and TRBJ2-7, with D tentatively TRBD1 (7 bases). Germline assignment: CDR1 MNHNS and CDR2 SASEGT. V lost 5 bases to trimming and J lost 6 bases, with 8 bases between them. The CDR3 covers 11 residues.

The chain couples TRBV28 to TRBJ1-5; weak D call: TRBD1 (5 bases). The CDR3 is 13 residues long. Germline V gene lookup returns CDR1 MDHEN and CDR2 SYDVKM. V was cut by 4 bases and J by 7 bases, with 11 bases left in between. The CDR3: CASSWGGGQPQHF. In nucleotides, the CDR3 is TGTGCCAGCAGTTGGGGCGGGGGACAGCCCCAGCATTTT.

This chain joins TRBV2 and TRBJ1-1; TRBD1 is a possible D gene (6 bases). V lost 4 bases and J lost 6, with 9 bases in between. Germline CDR1 SNHLY, CDR2 FYNNEI. The CDR3 consists of 12 residues. The CDR3 here is CASSADRAEAFF. In DNA, the CDR3 is TGTGCCAGCAGTGCGGACAGAGCTGAAGCTTTCTTT.

The genes are TRBV6-5 and TRBJ2-7; D uncertain. The CDR3 has 13 amino acids. V was clipped by 7 bases and J by 6 bases, with 16 bases between them. CDR1 and CDR2 from the germline V gene are MNHEY and SVGAGI. CDR3 nucleotide sequence: TGTGCCAGCATCCCTTCGGTTGGCGTCGAGCAGTACTTC. This translates into CASIPSVGVEQYF.

V usage is TRBV2 and J usage is TRBJ2-7; D gene uncertain. The CDR3 has 12 residues. Trimming took off 7 bases at V and 2 bases at J, with 9 bases between the two ends. The germline CDR1 and CDR2 sequences are SNHLY and FYNNEI. The CDR3 region is CASKEFAYEQYF. As DNA, the CDR3 is TGTGCCAGCAAGGAGTTCGCCTACGAGCAGTACTTC.

The V call is TRBV5-1, the J call TRBJ2-3; D is unresolved. Per the germline V gene, CDR1 is SGHRS and CDR2 is YFSETQ. V dropped 5 bases and J dropped 2 bases, with 3 bases sitting between them. The CDR3 covers 11 residues. DNA of the CDR3: TGCGCCAGCAGTGACACAGATACGCAGTATTTT. Translating gives CASSDTDTQYF.

This clone has more than one count but fewer than ten. The DNA of the CDR3 is TGCGCCAGCAGCCTGGAAGGACAGGGTGGAAACACCATATATTTT. Its protein is CASSLEGQGGNTIYF. The V gene is TRBV4-1, the J gene TRBJ1-3, with 8 bases matching TRBD1. V shed 4 bases, J shed 3 bases, and the junction held 5 bases outside the gene matches. CDR1 and CDR2 from the germline V gene are MGHRA and YSYEKL. The CDR3 length is 15 residues.

This clone has just a few counts. This chain links TRBV6-5 with TRBJ2-7; 12 nucleotides line up with TRBD2. The CDR3 is made up of 15 amino acids. Unmatched junction bases numbered 5, after V lost 3 bases and J lost 5 bases. Germline CDR1 and CDR2: MNHEY and SVGAGI. The CDR3 region has the DNA TGTGCCAGCAGTTATTCGGGACTAGCGGGCGACGAGCAGTACTTC. It encodes CASSYSGLAGDEQYF.

The chain couples TRBV4-1 to TRBJ1-3, with a weak D call TRBD1 (6 bases). Germline assignment: CDR1 MGHRA and CDR2 YSYEKL. With 2 bases removed from V and 4 bases from J, the gap between germline ends came to 9 bases. This CDR3 has 14 amino acids. The CDR3 region is CASSQRTVGNTIYF. The CDR3 DNA is TGCGCCAGCAGCCAAAGGACAGTCGGAAACACCATATATTTT.

The chain combines TRBV19 with TRBJ1-4, with 8 bases fitting TRBD1. The germline V gene has CDR1 LNHDA and CDR2 SQIVND (reference sequence). The V gene end was trimmed by 6 bases and the J gene end by 8 bases; junction bases not matched to a gene: 8. The CDR3 runs to 14 residues. The CDR3 spells CASRSQGAEEKLFF. DNA of the CDR3: TGTGCCAGTAGGTCCCAGGGGGCCGAAGAAAAACTGTTTTTT.

V gene TRBV16 combines with J gene TRBJ2-3; D unresolved. CDR1 is KGHSY and CDR2 is FQNENV in the germline V gene. The CDR3 spans 14 residues. V was shortened by 0 bases and J by 0 bases, with 4 bases between the two germline ends. For the CDR3, the DNA is TGTGCCAGCAGCCAATCAGACAGCACAGATACGCAGTATTTT. Protein sequence: CASSQSDSTDTQYF.

This clone was seen a few times. The chain combines TRBV5-4 with TRBJ2-1; 15 bases agree with TRBD2. Germline V gene lookup returns CDR1 SGHNT and CDR2 YYREEE (reference sequence). The CDR3 is 16 residues long. The V gene end was trimmed by 3 bases and the J gene end by 6 bases; junction bases not matched to a gene: 4. CDR3 amino acids: CASSSGTSGRINEQFF. CDR3 bases: TGTGCCAGCAGCTCCGGGACTAGCGGGAGGATCAATGAGCAGTTCTTC.

J is TRBJ2-6 and V is TRBV18; 9 bases match TRBD1. From germline, CDR1 is KGHSH and CDR2 LQKENI. The CDR3 totals 17 residues. V dropped 4 bases and J dropped 4; count of bases not matched to a gene: 8. The CDR3 bases are TGTGCCAGCTCACTGGGACAGGGAGGAATCGGGGCCAACGTCCTGACTTTC. It is translated as CASSLGQGGIGANVLTF. Based on the CDR3 plus reference TRBV18 and TRBJ2-6, the full variable domain is NAGVMQNPRHLVRRRGQEARLRCSPMKGHSHVYWYRQLPEEGLKFMVYLQKENIIDESGMPKERFSAEFPKEGPSILRIQQVVRGDSAAYFCASSLGQGGIGANVLTFGAGSRLTVL.

The CDR3 loop is CASSDPPDYEQYF. In nucleotides, the CDR3 is TGTGCCAGCAGTGACCCCCCCGACTACGAGCAGTACTTC. The chain couples TRBV6-1 to TRBJ2-7; D unresolved. From germline, CDR1 is MNHNS and CDR2 SASEGT. The CDR3 is 13 residues long. V dropped 3 bases and J dropped 3 bases, with 9 bases sitting between them.

V gene TRBV7-8 combines with J gene TRBJ1-5; D remains unclear. The germline gives CDR1 SGHVS, CDR2 FQNEAQ. With 5 bases removed from V and 7 bases from J, the gap between germline ends came to 18 bases. The CDR3 covers 15 residues. CDR3 DNA: TGTGCCAGCAGCCCGAGTGCGGAATGGAGGCAGCCCCAGCATTTT. This encodes CASSPSAEWRQPQHF.

The chain couples TRBV25-1 to TRBJ2-3; 12 nucleotides align to TRBD2. The CDR3 is 17 amino acids. Losses at the gene ends were 3 bases for V and 4 bases for J; bases not matched to a gene: 8. CDR1 is MGHDK and CDR2 is SYGVNS in the germline V gene. Written as DNA, the CDR3 is TGTGCCAGCAGTGATTCTAGCGGGAGGGCCGGCGCAGATACGCAGTATTTT. Translating gives CASSDSSGRAGADTQYF.